This TCR beta chain is from a study of blood T cell repertoires in COVID-19. Data came from immunoSEQ multiplex PCR; TCRdb stores just in-frame clones and leaves some out. The table has tens of thousands of clones, around four fifths seen once; the top ten hold roughly 5%. Trimming cost V 2 bases and J 7 bases, with 9 bases left between them. The CDR3 is 12 residues long. Per germline, CDR1 LGHDT and CDR2 YNNKEL (reference sequence). The sequencing sample was made of peripheral blood. The clonotype originates from a human donor in a cohort sampled during active COVID-19. This chain uses TRBV3-1 (or the pseudogene TRBV3-2) with TRBJ2-7; TRBD2 might be the D (6 bases). CDR3 amino acids: CASSQPGGEQYF. DNA of the CDR3: TGTGCCAGCAGCCAACCCGGGGGTGAGCAGTACTTC.